This T cell receptor beta chain was sequenced in a study of cytomegalovirus exposure and HLA in healthy donors. Note on this clone: The antigen remains undetermined.

Trimming removed 7 bases at V and 3 bases at J, with 18 bases between. This CDR3 is 15 amino acids long. The germline V gene has CDR1 MRHNA and CDR2 SNTAGT. Study outcomes and limitations: According to an earlier analysis, most TCR beta V segments yielded productive rearrangements about 87% or about 30% of the time. Looking again later, the authors saw that most CMV-associated TCR beta chains seemed HLA-restricted.

PCR amplification relied on 60 Vbeta primers (plus 13 Jbeta primers). Libraries were prepared by immunoSEQ multiplex PCR; TCRdb keeps only in-frame clonotypes and omits some of them. The data show 160,000 or so clones, roughly 80% seen once. The sequenced sample consisted of PBMCs. The TCR originated in a man aged 50 to 59 in good health and CMV-seropositive. V usage is TRBV6-4 and J usage is TRBJ2-5, with D possibly matching TRBD1 (7 bases). This CDR3 is CASTYRGTVKETQYF. Here the CDR3 DNA reads TGTGCCAGCACCTACCGCGGGACAGTTAAAGAGACCCAGTACTTC.